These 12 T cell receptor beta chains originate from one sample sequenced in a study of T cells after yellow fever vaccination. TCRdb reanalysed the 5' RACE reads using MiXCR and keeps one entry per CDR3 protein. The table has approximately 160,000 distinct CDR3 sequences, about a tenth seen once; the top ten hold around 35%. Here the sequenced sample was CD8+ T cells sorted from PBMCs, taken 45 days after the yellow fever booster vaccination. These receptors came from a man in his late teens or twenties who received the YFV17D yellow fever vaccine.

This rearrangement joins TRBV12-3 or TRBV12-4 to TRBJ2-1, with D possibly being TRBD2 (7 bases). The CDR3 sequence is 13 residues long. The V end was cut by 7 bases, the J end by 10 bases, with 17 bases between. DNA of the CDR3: TGTGCCAGCACCGTAGGGGGGGGCAACGAGCAGTTCTTC. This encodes CASTVGGGNEQFF.

The CDR3 protein is CASSQRGLAGYEQYF. CDR3 sequence (DNA): TGCGCCAGCAGCCAAAGGGGCCTAGCGGGGTACGAGCAGTACTTC. The rearrangement uses TRBV4-3 and TRBJ2-7; 9 bases line up with TRBD2. Trimming cost V 2 bases and J 4 bases; bases outside gene matches: 6. The CDR3 spans 15 residues. CDR1 and CDR2 (germline): LGHNA, YSLEER.

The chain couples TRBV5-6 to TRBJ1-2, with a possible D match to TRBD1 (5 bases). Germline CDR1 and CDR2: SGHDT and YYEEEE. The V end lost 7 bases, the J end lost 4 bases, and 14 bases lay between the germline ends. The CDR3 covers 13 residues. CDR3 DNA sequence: TGTGCCAGCGCCCAGGGAGGGACCTATGGCTACACCTTC. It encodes CASAQGGTYGYTF.

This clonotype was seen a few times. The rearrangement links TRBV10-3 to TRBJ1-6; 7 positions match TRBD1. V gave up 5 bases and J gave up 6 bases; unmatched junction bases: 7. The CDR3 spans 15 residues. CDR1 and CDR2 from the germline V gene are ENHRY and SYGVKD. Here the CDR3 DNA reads TGTGCCATCAGTAAAACAGGGGAGGGTAATTCACCCCTCCACTTT. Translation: CAISKTGEGNSPLHF.

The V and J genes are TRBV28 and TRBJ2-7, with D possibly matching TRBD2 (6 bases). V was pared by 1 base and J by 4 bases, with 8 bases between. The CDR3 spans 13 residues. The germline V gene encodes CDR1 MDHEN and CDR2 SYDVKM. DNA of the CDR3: TGTGCCAGCAGTTTATACGGGACTTACGAGCAGTACGTC. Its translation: CASSLYGTYEQYV.

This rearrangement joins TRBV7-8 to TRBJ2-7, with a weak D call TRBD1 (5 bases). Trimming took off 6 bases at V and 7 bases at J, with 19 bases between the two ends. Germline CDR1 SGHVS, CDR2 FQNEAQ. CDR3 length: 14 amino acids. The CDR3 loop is CASRGEGPFLEQYV. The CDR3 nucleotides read TGTGCCAGCAGAGGGGAAGGGCCATTTCTGGAGCAGTACGTC.

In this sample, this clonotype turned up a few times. The CDR3 protein is CSASGGDRTTQETQYF. CDR3 nucleotides: TGCAGTGCTAGTGGTGGGGACAGGACGACCCAAGAGACCCAGTACTTC. The V and J genes are TRBV20-1 and TRBJ2-5, with 8 bases fitting TRBD1. This CDR3 spans 16 amino acids. Germline assignment: CDR1 DFQATT and CDR2 SNEGSKA (reference sequence). The ends lost 3 bases at V and 1 base at J; junction bases unmatched: 10.

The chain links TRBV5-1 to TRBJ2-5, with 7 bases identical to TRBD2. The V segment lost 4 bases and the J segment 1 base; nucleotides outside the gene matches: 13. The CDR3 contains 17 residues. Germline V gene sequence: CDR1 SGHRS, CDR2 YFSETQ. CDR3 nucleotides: TGCGCCAGCAGCGCCACCGGGTGGGCGGGGGTCCAAGAGACCCAGTACTTC. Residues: CASSATGWAGVQETQYF.

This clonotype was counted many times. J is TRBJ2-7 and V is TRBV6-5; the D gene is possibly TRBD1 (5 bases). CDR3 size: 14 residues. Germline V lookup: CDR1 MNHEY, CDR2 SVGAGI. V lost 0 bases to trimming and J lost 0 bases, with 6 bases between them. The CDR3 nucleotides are TGTGCCAGCAGTTACTCGCAGGGCTCCTACGAGCAGTACTTC. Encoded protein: CASSYSQGSYEQYF.

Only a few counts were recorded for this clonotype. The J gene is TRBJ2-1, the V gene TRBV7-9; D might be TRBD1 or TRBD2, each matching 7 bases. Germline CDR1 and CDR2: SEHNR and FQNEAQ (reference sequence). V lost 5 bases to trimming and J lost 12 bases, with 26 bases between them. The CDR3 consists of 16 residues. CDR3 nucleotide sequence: TGTGCCAGCAGCCCGCCAGGGGGGGTTGTATTTTACGGGCAGTTCTTC. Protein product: CASSPPGGVVFYGQFF. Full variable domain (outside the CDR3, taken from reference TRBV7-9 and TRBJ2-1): DTGVSQNPRHKITKRGQNVTFRCDPISEHNRLYWYRQTLGQGPEFLTYFQNEAQLEKSRLLSDRFSAERPKGSFSTLEIQRTEQGDSAMYLCASSPPGGVVFYGQFFGPGTRLTVL.

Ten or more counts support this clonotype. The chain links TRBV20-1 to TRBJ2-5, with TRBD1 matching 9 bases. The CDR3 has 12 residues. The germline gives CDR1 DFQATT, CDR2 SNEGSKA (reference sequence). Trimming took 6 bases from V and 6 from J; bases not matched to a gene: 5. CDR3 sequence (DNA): TGCAGTGCCTGGGGACAGGGCAAGACCCAGTACTTC. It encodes CSAWGQGKTQYF.

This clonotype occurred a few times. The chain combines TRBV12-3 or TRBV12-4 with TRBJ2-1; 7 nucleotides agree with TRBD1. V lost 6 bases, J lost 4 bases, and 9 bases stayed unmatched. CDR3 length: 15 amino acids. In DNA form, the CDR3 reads TGTGCCAGCAGCCTCACAGGGGAACTTTACAATGAGCAGTTCTTC. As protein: CASSLTGELYNEQFF.